These 30 T cell receptor beta chains were sequenced from one sample in a study of response to subunit inactivated influenza vaccine. In TCRdb, the RT-PCR reads were re-called with MiXCR into one record per CDR3 protein. The table shows hundreds of thousands of distinct CDR3 sequences, with approximately 12% occurring only once. The specimen was PBMCs from blood, collected on the day of vaccination. Receptors were obtained from a man aged 45-65 years who received an inactivated influenza vaccine.

This clonotype came up a few times. The chain has TRBV12-3 or TRBV12-4 and TRBJ2-5; D unresolved. The length of the CDR3 is 14 residues. The germline V and J ends were trimmed by 2 bases and 10 bases, with 17 bases remaining between them. CDR3 protein: CASSLSPQLQNQYF. CDR3 DNA: TGTGCCAGCAGTTTATCCCCGCAACTACAGAACCAGTACTTC.

This clonotype was observed at least ten times. The CDR3 loop reads CASSPRQGRDTEAFF. CDR3 nucleotide sequence: TGTGCCAGCAGCCCCAGGCAGGGTAGGGACACTGAAGCTTTCTTT. The chain has TRBV7-9 and TRBJ1-1, with D perhaps TRBD1 (5 bases). The CDR3 covers 15 residues. Per the germline V gene, CDR1 is SEHNR and CDR2 is FQNEAQ (reference sequence). With 5 bases removed from V and 3 bases from J, the gap between germline ends came to 16 bases.

The chain joins TRBV28 to TRBJ2-7, with 10 bases identical to TRBD1. Germline V gives CDR1 MDHEN, CDR2 SYDVKM. This CDR3 is 14 amino acids long. J gave up 4 bases and V 7 bases, and 7 bases lay outside the gene matches. In DNA, the CDR3 is TGTGCCAGCAAAACCACGGGACAGGGGTACGAGCAGTACTTC. It specifies CASKTTGQGYEQYF.

This clonotype turned up a few times. The chain links TRBV12-3 or TRBV12-4 to TRBJ2-1, with no clear D. Trimming pared 5 bases from V and 9 bases from J, leaving 14 bases between. There are 13 residues in the CDR3. The CDR3 protein is CASSITSDIEQFF. The DNA of the CDR3 is TGTGCCAGCAGTATTACATCCGATATTGAGCAGTTCTTC.

J is TRBJ2-7 and V is TRBV20-1; D tentatively fits TRBD1 or TRBD2 (5 bases each). Looked up from germline, CDR1 is DFQATT and CDR2 is SNEGSKA (reference sequence). The V and J ends lost 6 bases and 3 bases respectively, with 18 bases between them. The CDR3 covers 14 residues. Here the CDR3 reads CSADTVRGFYEQYF. CDR3 DNA: TGCAGTGCGGACACGGTGAGGGGCTTCTACGAGCAGTACTTC.

The chain joins TRBV19 to TRBJ2-4; D is unresolved. CDR3 size: 17 residues. With 0 bases removed from V and 0 bases from J, the gap between germline ends came to 12 bases. Per germline, CDR1 LNHDA and CDR2 SQIVND (reference sequence). CDR3 nucleotide sequence: TGTGCCAGTAGTATAGACTTGGGCACCTTAGCCAAAAACATTCAGTACTTC. Its translation: CASSIDLGTLAKNIQYF.

This clonotype was seen more than once but under ten times. The J gene is TRBJ2-1, the V gene TRBV28; 9 bases line up with TRBD2. The CDR3 extends over 22 amino acids. CDR1 and CDR2 (germline): MDHEN, SYDVKM. J lost 3 bases, V lost 3 bases, and 24 bases had no gene match. DNA for the CDR3: TGTGCCAGCAGTTTGGTTAGTGGGCGGGGGGCGAAGCGGGGGGTCCTCTACAATGAGCAGTTCTTC. Translated, it gives CASSLVSGRGAKRGVLYNEQFF.

This clonotype has only a few counts. As DNA, the CDR3 is TGCAGTGCCGTAGGGGGGGTCGTTGCTGGCAATCAGCCCCAGCATTTT. It translates to CSAVGGVVAGNQPQHF. V and J are TRBV20-1 and TRBJ1-5, with D possibly being TRBD1 (6 bases). The V and J ends lost 6 bases and 2 bases respectively, with 20 bases between them. The CDR3 runs to 16 residues. Germline V CDR1 and CDR2: DFQATT, SNEGSKA (reference sequence).

There are a few counts of this clonotype. The V gene is TRBV6-2 or TRBV6-3, the J gene TRBJ2-1; 12 nucleotides agree with TRBD2. This CDR3 is built from 16 residues. Germline V gives CDR1 MNHEY, CDR2 SVGEGT. The ends lost 5 bases at V and 2 bases at J; junction bases unmatched: 4. The CDR3 is CASSTASGGAYNEQFF. The CDR3 DNA reads as TGTGCCAGCAGTACGGCTAGCGGGGGGGCCTACAATGAGCAGTTCTTC.

CDR3 nucleotide sequence: TGTGCCAGCAGCCAAGATATAGCGGGAAGTTTTGAGCAGTACTTC. Protein sequence: CASSQDIAGSFEQYF. V and J are TRBV3-1 and TRBJ2-7; TRBD2 agrees at 8 bases. The CDR3 runs 15 residues. The germline V gene encodes CDR1 LGHDT and CDR2 YNNKEL (reference sequence). V lost 0 bases and J lost 7; bases outside the gene matches: 8.

In its sample, this clonotype was seen many times. The chain carries TRBV5-1 and TRBJ2-5; TRBD1 might be the D (5 bases). Germline V gives CDR1 SGHRS, CDR2 YFSETQ. With 5 bases removed from V and 0 bases from J, the gap between germline ends came to 11 bases. The CDR3 loop spans 14 amino acids. The CDR3 region has the DNA TGCGCCAGCAGGATCAGGGTGAACCAAGAGACCCAGTACTTC. Its translation is CASRIRVNQETQYF.

This clonotype was observed at least ten times. This chain links TRBV5-1 with TRBJ1-3; D unclear. The length of the CDR3 is 14 residues. Germline CDR1 is SGHRS and CDR2 is YFSETQ. The V and J ends lost 1 base and 0 bases respectively, with 5 bases between them. The CDR3 sequence: CASSLWGSGNTIYF. Here the CDR3 DNA reads TGCGCCAGCAGCTTGTGGGGCTCTGGAAACACCATATATTTT.

This clonotype came up a few times. The rearrangement joins TRBV7-9 to TRBJ2-6, with D unclear. Germline-derived CDR1 and CDR2 are SEHNR and FQNEAQ (reference sequence). The CDR3 is 15 residues long. Trimming took off 4 bases at V and 1 base at J, with 8 bases between the two ends. The CDR3 DNA reads TGTGCCAGCAGCTCCCCCCGATCTGGGGCCAACGTCCTGACTTTC. This sequence encodes CASSSPRSGANVLTF.

This clonotype occurred a few times. The rearrangement uses TRBV4-3 and TRBJ1-1, with a possible D match to TRBD1 (5 bases). V was clipped by 0 bases and J by 1 base, with 9 bases between them. The CDR3 runs to 15 residues. The germline CDR1 and CDR2 sequences are LGHNA and YSLEER. For the CDR3, the DNA is TGCGCCAGCAGCCAAGAGCCAGGGAGGAACACTGAAGCTTTCTTT. The encoded protein is CASSQEPGRNTEAFF.

The V call is TRBV28, the J call TRBJ1-5; 8 bases align to TRBD1. The CDR3 runs to 19 residues. From germline, CDR1 is MDHEN and CDR2 SYDVKM. After removal of 7 bases from V and 4 bases from J, the junction contained 21 bases not matched to a gene. The CDR3 reads CASTNPPGIWTGKNQPQHF. In nucleotides, the CDR3 is TGTGCCAGCACCAATCCCCCCGGGATTTGGACAGGGAAGAATCAGCCCCAGCATTTT.

In this sample, this clonotype turned up a few times. This chain links TRBV4-3 with TRBJ1-2; D is ambiguous. Germline V gives CDR1 LGHNA, CDR2 YSLEER. The CDR3 extends over 15 amino acids. V was pared by 0 bases and J by 3 bases, with 11 bases between. The chain's CDR3 is CASSQDVGNDYGYTF. The CDR3 DNA reads as TGCGCCAGCAGCCAAGATGTGGGGAACGACTATGGCTACACCTTC.

As to this clonotype: One junction end does not reproduce the germline sequence, and a read error may be involved. The chain employs TRBV11-2 and TRBJ2-3; D uncertain. CDR1 and CDR2 from the germline V gene are SGHAT and FQNNGV. This CDR3 comprises 15 residues. The CDR3 DNA reads TGTGCTAGCAGCTTAGTAGATTTAGGCACAGATACGCAGTATTTT. Translation: CASSLVDLGTDTQYF.

This clonotype was seen more than once but under ten times. This rearrangement joins TRBV15 to TRBJ2-3; 9 bases match TRBD2. Germline CDR1 is LNHNV and CDR2 is YYDKDF (reference sequence). This CDR3 is built from 16 residues. Losses at the gene ends were 4 bases for V and 5 bases for J; bases not matched to a gene: 10. For the CDR3, the DNA is TGTGCCACCAGCATAAACAGGGAACTAGCGGGAGATACGCAGTATTTT. It yields the protein CATSINRELAGDTQYF.

A few counts support this clonotype. This chain connects TRBV6-2 or TRBV6-3 to TRBJ2-3; 8 nucleotides match TRBD2. J lost 1 base, V lost 6 bases, and 6 bases had no gene match. Germline assignment: CDR1 MNHEY and CDR2 SVGEGT. This CDR3 is 15 amino acids long. As DNA, the CDR3 is TGTGCCAGCAGGAAGACTAGCGCAGGCACAGATACGCAGTATTTT. This encodes CASRKTSAGTDTQYF.

This clonotype has more than one count but fewer than ten. The rearrangement uses TRBV28 and TRBJ2-1, with a tentative D call TRBD2 (5 bases). This CDR3 is built from 15 residues. The V end was cut by 5 bases, the J end by 5 bases, with 16 bases between. Germline V gene lookup returns CDR1 MDHEN and CDR2 SYDVKM. CDR3 DNA sequence: TGTGCCAGCAGTCCGGGGTCCTTGGATAACAATGAGCAGTTCTTC. It encodes CASSPGSLDNNEQFF.

The chain carries TRBV28 and TRBJ1-6; tentatively, D is TRBD1 (6 bases). Germline V gene lookup returns CDR1 MDHEN and CDR2 SYDVKM. V lost 2 bases, J lost 9 bases, and 14 bases lay in between. This CDR3 comprises 15 residues. In DNA, the CDR3 is TGTGCCAGCAGTTTACGTCGGCAGGGGTCTTCACCCCTCCACTTT. Translation gives CASSLRRQGSSPLHF.

Many counts were recorded for this clonotype. The chain employs TRBV12-3 or TRBV12-4 and TRBJ2-2; 7 bases line up with TRBD1. With V trimmed by 4 bases and J by 3 bases, 5 bases remained unmatched. There are 15 residues in the CDR3. The CDR3 DNA follows: TGTGCCAGCAGTTCCCCGGGACAGTACACCGGGGAGCTGTTTTTT. This translates into CASSSPGQYTGELFF.

The table lists this clonotype with a few counts. J is TRBJ2-3 and V is TRBV15, with no clear D. The germline V gene has CDR1 LNHNV and CDR2 YYDKDF (reference sequence). V was cut by 0 bases and J by 5 bases, with 6 bases left in between. This CDR3 contains 13 residues. The CDR3 nucleotides are TGTGCCACCAGCAGAGATCTACTAGATACGCAGTATTTT. It encodes CATSRDLLDTQYF.

This chain links TRBV12-3 or TRBV12-4 with TRBJ2-2; 14 nucleotides match TRBD2. The CDR3 sequence is 14 residues long. V was clipped by 8 bases and J by 9 bases; unmatched bases: 5. The CDR3 DNA follows: TGTGCCAGCGGGGGACTAGCGGGGGCCCGGGAGCTGTTTTTT. It codes for CASGGLAGARELFF.

The V gene is TRBV12-3 or TRBV12-4, the J gene TRBJ2-1; TRBD2 matches 13 bases. The CDR3 consists of 16 residues. Losses at the gene ends were 5 bases for V and 8 bases for J; bases not matched to a gene: 9. This CDR3 reads CASSPGLAGPLDEQFF. The CDR3 region has the DNA TGTGCCAGCAGTCCGGGACTAGCGGGACCTTTGGATGAGCAGTTCTTC.

This chain links TRBV5-1 with TRBJ2-1; D not resolved. The V and J ends lost 3 bases and 6 bases respectively, with 16 bases between them. The CDR3 has 15 amino acids. Germline V CDR1 and CDR2: SGHRS, YFSETQ. The DNA of the CDR3 is TGCGCCAGCAGCTCGGCGGAACTCCTGAGCAATGAGCAGTTCTTC. Translating gives CASSSAELLSNEQFF.

There are a few counts of this clonotype. The rearrangement links TRBV2 to TRBJ1-5; 10 bases fit TRBD1. The J segment lost 0 bases and the V segment lost 6 bases, leaving 8 bases of the junction unmatched. The CDR3 is 17 amino acids. Germline CDR1 SNHLY, CDR2 FYNNEI. The CDR3: CASSEDRGRYSNQPQHF. The CDR3 DNA reads TGTGCCAGCAGCGAGGACAGGGGGAGGTATAGCAATCAGCCCCAGCATTTT.

This clonotype has only a few counts. This chain links TRBV7-9 with TRBJ2-1; D possibly corresponds to TRBD2 (6 bases). V was cut by 5 bases and J by 5 bases, with 10 bases left in between. Germline loops: CDR1 SEHNR, CDR2 FQNEAQ (reference sequence). This CDR3 spans 13 amino acids. The CDR3 DNA reads TGTGCCAGCAGCCGGGACTCGCACAATGAGCAGTTCTTC. It codes for CASSRDSHNEQFF.

The chain joins TRBV5-5 to TRBJ2-3, with TRBD1 matching over 9 bases. In germline, CDR1 is SGHKS, CDR2 YYEKEE (reference sequence). The CDR3 totals 16 residues. V gave up 3 bases and J gave up 3 bases; unmatched junction bases: 8. CDR3 sequence reads: CASSSNWDRATDTQYF. Written as DNA, the CDR3 is TGTGCCAGCAGCTCTAATTGGGACAGGGCTACAGATACGCAGTATTTT.

The chain couples TRBV3-1 to TRBJ2-3; D perhaps matches TRBD1 (6 bases). The CDR3 loop spans 15 amino acids. V lost 1 base and J lost 5, with 13 bases in between. In germline, CDR1 is LGHDT, CDR2 YNNKEL (reference sequence). The CDR3 sequence is CASSQGGLEEDTQYF. As DNA, the CDR3 is TGTGCCAGCAGCCAAGGGGGGCTAGAAGAAGATACGCAGTATTTT.